This TCR beta chain was recorded in a study of blood T cell repertoires in COVID-19. TCRdb's table, derived via immunoSEQ multiplex PCR, lists solely in-frame clones and lacks some. The table lists approximately 18,000 clones, 85% to 90% of them singletons. This clone is a singleton in its sample. The length of the CDR3 is 17 residues. From germline, CDR1 is SGHTA and CDR2 FQGNSA. With 1 base removed from V and 0 bases from J, the gap between germline ends came to 14 bases. The sample comprised peripheral blood. This chain links TRBV7-2 with TRBJ2-3, with D maybe TRBD2 (6 bases). This receptor was obtained from a human donor with active COVID-19. The donor label of this sample is uncertain. The CDR3 region has the DNA TGTGCCAGCAGCTTAGGATTAGCGGACACAAGCACAGATACGCAGTATTTT. Protein sequence: CASSLGLADTSTDTQYF.